In this sample, the clone carrying this T cell receptor beta chain turned up many times. TRAV and TRBV primers primed cDNA for both TCRalpha and TCRbeta. The authors amplified TCRs for about 20 PCR cycles with a constant-region primer and a V-primer adapter. TCRdb used MiXCR to reprocess the reads, holding one entry per CDR3 protein. The sample has approximately 84,000 distinct CDR3 sequences; 18% are singletons. This entry comes from a study of low-dose radiotherapy and immunotherapy resistance in tumors. Looking at the study overall: A dose of 300 mg of oral aspirin was taken by patients daily for four cycles from cycle 1 day 1.

Time point indicated: before trial treatment. Material: PBMCs, obtained before treatment. The sequence was collected from a male donor with prostate cancer.

CDR3 sequence: CASGPRTSRVWDNEQFF. In DNA form, the CDR3 reads TGTGCCAGCGGCCCAAGAACTAGTCGGGTGTGGGACAATGAGCAGTTCTTC. This sequence joins TRBV7-8 and TRBJ2-1, with D perhaps matching TRBD2 (5 bases). The CDR3 sequence is 17 residues long. Germline CDR1 SGHVS, CDR2 FQNEAQ. With 8 bases removed from V and 5 bases from J, the gap between germline ends came to 25 bases. The full variable domain, with the rest looked up from reference TRBV7-8 and TRBJ2-1, is GAGVSQSPRYKVAKRGQDVALRCDPISGHVSLFWYQQALGQGPEFLTYFQNEAQLDKSGLPSDRFFAERPEGSVSTLKIQRTQQEDSAVYLCASGPRTSRVWDNEQFFGPGTRLTVL.